Below are 12 T cell receptor beta chains sequenced from a single sample in a study of cytomegalovirus exposure and HLA in healthy donors. PCR involved 60 Vbeta and 13 Jbeta primers. The repertoire was sequenced with immunoSEQ multiplex PCR; TCRdb's copy has only in-frame clones and lacks some. Of 60,000 to 70,000 clones in the sample, 80% are singletons; the top ten hold about 4.1%. Sequencing was done on a sample of PBMCs. The receptors were gathered from a woman aged 30 to 39 in good health and CMV-seronegative.

The chain couples TRBV9 to TRBJ2-5, with D possibly matching TRBD1 (6 bases). Trimming removed 0 bases at V and 2 bases at J, with 11 bases between. The CDR3 totals 15 residues. Germline V gene lookup returns CDR1 SGDLS and CDR2 YYNGEE. The CDR3 region is CASSVDLGAQETQYF. DNA for the CDR3: TGTGCCAGCAGCGTAGATTTGGGGGCTCAAGAGACCCAGTACTTC. Full variable domain (missing parts from reference TRBV9 and TRBJ2-5): DSGVTQTPKHLITATGQRVTLRCSPRSGDLSVYWYQQSLDQGLQFLIQYYNGEERAKGNILERFSAQQFPDLHSELNLSSLELGDSALYFCASSVDLGAQETQYFGPGTRLLVL.

The rearrangement links TRBV9 to TRBJ2-7; D is possibly TRBD1 (5 bases). Germline V gives CDR1 SGDLS, CDR2 YYNGEE. This CDR3 has 15 residues. V was shortened by 4 bases and J by 4 bases, with 18 bases between the two germline ends. CDR3 residues: CASSPTPTAFYEQYF. The CDR3 bases are TGTGCCAGCAGCCCGACACCGACAGCATTTTACGAGCAGTACTTC.

This clone was counted between two and nine times. The V call is TRBV9, the J call TRBJ2-3, with 10 bases identical to TRBD2. The V segment lost 4 bases and the J segment 1 base; nucleotides outside the gene matches: 3. Germline V gene sequence: CDR1 SGDLS, CDR2 YYNGEE. The CDR3 totals 15 residues. The CDR3 spells CASSSGTSGTDTQYF. Written as DNA, the CDR3 is TGTGCCAGCAGCTCAGGGACTAGCGGCACAGATACGCAGTATTTT.

The gene calls are TRBV7-9 and TRBJ2-6; maybe TRBD2 (6 bases). The V end was cut by 6 bases, the J end by 2 bases, with 14 bases between. The CDR3 loop spans 16 amino acids. Per the germline V gene, CDR1 is SEHNR and CDR2 is FQNEAQ (reference sequence). The DNA for the CDR3 is TGTGCCAGCAGGCCGGAAGGGGAGGCTGGGGCCAACGTCCTGACTTTC. Its translation: CASRPEGEAGANVLTF.

V gene TRBV6-5 combines with J gene TRBJ2-7, with D tentatively TRBD2 (6 bases). The CDR3 totals 14 residues. V was cut by 6 bases and J by 0 bases, with 12 bases left in between. CDR1 MNHEY and CDR2 SVGAGI come from the germline V gene. The CDR3 DNA reads as TGTGCCAGCAGGAGGGACTTTGGCTCCTACGAGCAGTACTTC. Encoded protein: CASRRDFGSYEQYF.

In this sample, this clone turned up a few times. The chain uses TRBV28 and TRBJ2-1, with TRBD1 as a possible D gene (5 bases). CDR3 size: 16 residues. Looked up from germline, CDR1 is MDHEN and CDR2 is SYDVKM. Trimming pared 3 bases from V and 4 bases from J, leaving 16 bases between. As DNA, the CDR3 is TGTGCCAGCAGTTTGGGATCGACAGCTCGGTACAATGAGCAGTTCTTC. Its protein product is CASSLGSTARYNEQFF. The full variable domain, in which reference TRBV28 and TRBJ2-1 provide the parts outside the CDR3, is DVKVTQSSRYLVKRTGEKVFLECVQDMDHENMFWYRQDPGLGLRLIYFSYDVKMKEKGDIPEGYSVSREKKERFSLILESASTNQTSMYLCASSLGSTARYNEQFFGPGTRLTVL.

The rearrangement uses TRBV6-5 and TRBJ2-5; 8 nucleotides align to TRBD1. Unmatched junction bases numbered 8, after V lost 6 bases and J lost 5 bases. There are 14 residues in the CDR3. Germline loops: CDR1 MNHEY, CDR2 SVGAGI. This chain's CDR3 is CASRRRTGSETQYF. The DNA of the CDR3 is TGTGCCAGCAGGCGCCGGACAGGGTCCGAGACCCAGTACTTC.

This sequence joins TRBV30 and TRBJ2-3, with 11 bases fitting TRBD2. Germline V gives CDR1 GTSNPN, CDR2 SVGIG (reference sequence). The CDR3 runs 15 residues. V was clipped by 0 bases and J by 6 bases; unmatched bases: 5. The CDR3 DNA is TGTGCCTGGAGTGTAACTAGCGGGAGTCGGGATACGCAGTATTTT. Protein sequence: CAWSVTSGSRDTQYF.

The gene calls are TRBV9 and TRBJ2-2, with D perhaps matching TRBD2 (5 bases). The CDR3 runs to 15 residues. Germline-derived CDR1 and CDR2 are SGDLS and YYNGEE. Trimming shortened V by 4 bases and J by 1 base, and 11 bases separated the two germline ends. DNA for the CDR3: TGTGCCAGCAGCACCTCAGCGGTGAACACCGGGGAGCTGTTTTTT. The encoded protein is CASSTSAVNTGELFF.

In DNA, the CDR3 is TGTGCCTGGAGTGTAGGGGAACAAGAGACCCAGTACTTC. Translation: CAWSVGEQETQYF. The V and J genes are TRBV30 and TRBJ2-5; TRBD1 is a possible D gene (5 bases). The CDR3 extends over 13 amino acids. V dropped 0 bases and J dropped 2 bases, with 7 bases sitting between them. Germline V gene sequence: CDR1 GTSNPN, CDR2 SVGIG (reference sequence). Using reference TRBV30 and TRBJ2-5 for the parts outside the CDR3, the full variable domain is SQTIHQWPATLVQPVGSPLSLECTVEGTSNPNLYWYRQAAGRGLQLLFYSVGIGQISSEVPQNLSASRPQDRQFILSSKKLLLSDSGFYLCAWSVGEQETQYFGPGTRLLVL.

This chain uses TRBV29-1 with TRBJ1-2; D unclear. Germline lookup yields CDR1 SQVTM and CDR2 ANQGSEA. The CDR3 length is 11 residues. V was shortened by 4 bases and J by 2 bases, with 5 bases between the two germline ends. The CDR3 sequence: CSVVSNYGYTF. As DNA, the CDR3 is TGCAGCGTTGTGAGCAACTATGGCTACACCTTC.

The chain links TRBV7-8 to TRBJ1-5; D possibly corresponds to TRBD1 (5 bases). Looked up from germline, CDR1 is SGHVS and CDR2 is FQNEAQ. The CDR3 sequence is 15 residues long. The V end was cut by 2 bases, the J end by 4 bases, with 12 bases between. CDR3 sequence reads: CASSLQIGGNQPQHF. CDR3 nucleotides: TGTGCCAGCAGCTTACAAATCGGGGGTAATCAGCCCCAGCATTTT.